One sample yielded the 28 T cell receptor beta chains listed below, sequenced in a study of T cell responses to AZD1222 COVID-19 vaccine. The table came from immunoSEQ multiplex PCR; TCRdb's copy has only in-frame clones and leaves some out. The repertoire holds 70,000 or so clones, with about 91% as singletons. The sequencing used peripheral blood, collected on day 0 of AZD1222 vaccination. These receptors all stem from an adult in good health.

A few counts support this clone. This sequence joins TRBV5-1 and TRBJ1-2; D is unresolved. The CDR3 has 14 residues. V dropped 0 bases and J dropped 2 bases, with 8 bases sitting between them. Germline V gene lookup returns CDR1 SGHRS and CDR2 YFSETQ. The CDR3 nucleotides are TGCGCCAGCAGCTTGGAACAGAACAACTATGGCTACACCTTC. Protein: CASSLEQNNYGYTF.

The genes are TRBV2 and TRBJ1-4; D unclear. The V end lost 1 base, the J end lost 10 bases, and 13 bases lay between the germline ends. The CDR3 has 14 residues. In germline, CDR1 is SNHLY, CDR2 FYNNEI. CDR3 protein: CASSEGDLLGKLFF. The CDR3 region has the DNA TGTGCCAGCAGTGAAGGAGATCTCCTTGGAAAACTGTTTTTT. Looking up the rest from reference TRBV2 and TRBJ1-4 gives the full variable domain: EPEVTQTPSHQVTQMGQEVILRCVPISNHLYFYWYRQILGQKVEFLVSFYNNEISEKSEIFDDQFSVERPDGSNFTLKIRSTKLEDSAMYFCASSEGDLLGKLFFGSGTQLSVL.

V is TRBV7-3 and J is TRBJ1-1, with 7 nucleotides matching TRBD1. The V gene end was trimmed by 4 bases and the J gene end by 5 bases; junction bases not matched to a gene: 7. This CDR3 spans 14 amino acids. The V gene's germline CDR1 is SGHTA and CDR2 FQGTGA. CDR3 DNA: TGTGCCAGCAGCTCGACAGGGCAGGGAACTGAAGCTTTCTTT. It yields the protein CASSSTGQGTEAFF.

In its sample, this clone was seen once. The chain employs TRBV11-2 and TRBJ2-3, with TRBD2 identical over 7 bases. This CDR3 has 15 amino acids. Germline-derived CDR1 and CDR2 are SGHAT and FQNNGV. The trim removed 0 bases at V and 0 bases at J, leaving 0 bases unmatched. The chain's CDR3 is CASSLERGSTDTQYF. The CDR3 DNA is TGTGCCAGCAGCTTAGAGCGGGGGAGCACAGATACGCAGTATTTT.

The CDR3 spells CASGKSGPYNEQFF. CDR3 coding DNA: TGTGCCAGCGGAAAAAGCGGGCCCTACAATGAGCAGTTCTTC. The chain is built from TRBV2 and TRBJ2-1, with D possibly TRBD2 on 6 matching bases. In germline, CDR1 is SNHLY, CDR2 FYNNEI. Trimming cost V 8 bases and J 2 bases, with 13 bases left between them. The CDR3 has 14 amino acids.

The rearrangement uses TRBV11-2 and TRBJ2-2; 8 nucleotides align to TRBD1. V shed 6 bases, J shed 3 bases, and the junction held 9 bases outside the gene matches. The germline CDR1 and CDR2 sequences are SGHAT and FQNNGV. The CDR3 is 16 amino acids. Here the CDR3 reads CASRRRDRPYTGELFF. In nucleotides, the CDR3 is TGTGCCAGCAGACGCAGGGACAGGCCTTACACCGGGGAGCTGTTTTTT.

The CDR3 DNA is TGTGCCACCAGCAGAGGGGGCGTGGAGGGAACCGGGGAGCTGTTTTTT. Translated: CATSRGGVEGTGELFF. The chain joins TRBV15 to TRBJ2-2, with D tentatively TRBD2 (6 bases). Germline assignment: CDR1 LNHNV and CDR2 YYDKDF (reference sequence). This CDR3 region has 16 residues. V was shortened by 1 base and J by 5 bases, with 14 bases between the two germline ends.

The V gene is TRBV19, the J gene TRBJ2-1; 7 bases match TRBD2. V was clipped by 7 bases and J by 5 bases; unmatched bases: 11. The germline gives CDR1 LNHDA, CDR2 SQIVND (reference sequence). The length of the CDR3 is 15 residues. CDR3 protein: CASKASREWDNEQFF. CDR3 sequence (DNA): TGTGCCAGTAAGGCTTCGCGGGAGTGGGACAATGAGCAGTTCTTC.

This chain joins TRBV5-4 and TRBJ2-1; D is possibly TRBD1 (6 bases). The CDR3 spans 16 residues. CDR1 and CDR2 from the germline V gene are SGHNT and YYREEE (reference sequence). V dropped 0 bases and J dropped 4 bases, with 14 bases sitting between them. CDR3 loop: CASSLGSRQAYNEQFF. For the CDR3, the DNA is TGTGCCAGCAGCTTGGGTTCCCGACAGGCATACAATGAGCAGTTCTTC.

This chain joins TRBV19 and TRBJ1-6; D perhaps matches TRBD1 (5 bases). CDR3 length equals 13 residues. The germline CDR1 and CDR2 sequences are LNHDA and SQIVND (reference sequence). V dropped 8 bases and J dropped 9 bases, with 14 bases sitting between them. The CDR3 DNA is TGTGCCAGTGGGACCCCGGCCGTTTCACCCCTCCACTTT. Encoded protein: CASGTPAVSPLHF.

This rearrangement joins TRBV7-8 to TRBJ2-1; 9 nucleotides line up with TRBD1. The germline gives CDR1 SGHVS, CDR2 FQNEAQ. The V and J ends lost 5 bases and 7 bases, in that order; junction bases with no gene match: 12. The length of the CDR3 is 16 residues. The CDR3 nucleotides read TGTGCCAGCAGCGTCACTACGGGACAGGGTGGGAATGAGCAGTTCTTC. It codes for CASSVTTGQGGNEQFF. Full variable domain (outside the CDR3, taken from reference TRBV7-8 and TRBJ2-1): GAGVSQSPRYKVAKRGQDVALRCDPISGHVSLFWYQQALGQGPEFLTYFQNEAQLDKSGLPSDRFFAERPEGSVSTLKIQRTQQEDSAVYLCASSVTTGQGGNEQFFGPGTRLTVL.

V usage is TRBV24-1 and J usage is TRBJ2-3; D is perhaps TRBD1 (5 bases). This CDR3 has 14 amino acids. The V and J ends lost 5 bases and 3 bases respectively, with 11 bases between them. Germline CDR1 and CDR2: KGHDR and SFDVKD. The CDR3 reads CATSGGLSTDTQYF. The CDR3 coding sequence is TGTGCCACCAGTGGGGGCCTTTCGACAGATACGCAGTATTTT.

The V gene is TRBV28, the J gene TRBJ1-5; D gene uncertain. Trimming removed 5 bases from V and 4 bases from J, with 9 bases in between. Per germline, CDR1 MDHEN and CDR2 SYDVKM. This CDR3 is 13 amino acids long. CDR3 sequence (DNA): TGTGCCAGCAGTGAAGACATGAATCAGCCCCAGCATTTT. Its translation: CASSEDMNQPQHF.

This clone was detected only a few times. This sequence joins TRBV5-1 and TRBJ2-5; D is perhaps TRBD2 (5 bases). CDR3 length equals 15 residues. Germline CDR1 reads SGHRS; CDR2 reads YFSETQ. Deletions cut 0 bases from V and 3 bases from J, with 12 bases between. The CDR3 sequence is CASSLELVVKETQYF. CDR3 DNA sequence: TGCGCCAGCAGCTTGGAACTAGTAGTAAAAGAGACCCAGTACTTC. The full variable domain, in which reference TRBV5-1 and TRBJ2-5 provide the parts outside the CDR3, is KAGVTQTPRYLIKTRGQQVTLSCSPISGHRSVSWYQQTPGQGLQFLFEYFSETQRNKGNFPGRFSGRQFSNSRSEMNVSTLELGDSALYLCASSLELVVKETQYFGPGTRLLVL.

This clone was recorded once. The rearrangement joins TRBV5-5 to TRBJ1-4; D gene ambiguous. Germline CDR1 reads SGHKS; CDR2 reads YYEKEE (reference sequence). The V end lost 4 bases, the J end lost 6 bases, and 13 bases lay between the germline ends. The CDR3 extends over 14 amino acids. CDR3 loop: CASSPEQLDEKLFF. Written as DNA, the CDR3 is TGTGCCAGCAGCCCTGAACAGTTAGATGAAAAACTGTTTTTT.

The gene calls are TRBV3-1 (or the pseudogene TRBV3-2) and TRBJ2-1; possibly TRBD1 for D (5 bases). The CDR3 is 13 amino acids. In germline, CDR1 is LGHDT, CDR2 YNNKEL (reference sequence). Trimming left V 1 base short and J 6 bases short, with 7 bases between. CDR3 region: CASSQAQGNEQFF. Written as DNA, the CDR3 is TGTGCCAGCAGCCAAGCGCAGGGCAATGAGCAGTTCTTC.

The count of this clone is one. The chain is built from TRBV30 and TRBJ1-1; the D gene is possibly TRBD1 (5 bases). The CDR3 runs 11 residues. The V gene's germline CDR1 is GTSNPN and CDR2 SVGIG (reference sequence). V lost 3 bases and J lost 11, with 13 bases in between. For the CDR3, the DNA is TGTGCCTGGAGGAGGGGCACCGGGGCTTTCTTT. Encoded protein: CAWRRGTGAFF.

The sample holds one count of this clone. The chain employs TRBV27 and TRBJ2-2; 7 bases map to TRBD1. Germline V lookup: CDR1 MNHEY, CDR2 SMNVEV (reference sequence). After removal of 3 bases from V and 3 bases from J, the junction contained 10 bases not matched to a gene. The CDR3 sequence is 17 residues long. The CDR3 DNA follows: TGTGCCAGCAGTTTTTTTGGTGTACAGGGGCACACCGGGGAGCTGTTTTTT. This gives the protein CASSFFGVQGHTGELFF.

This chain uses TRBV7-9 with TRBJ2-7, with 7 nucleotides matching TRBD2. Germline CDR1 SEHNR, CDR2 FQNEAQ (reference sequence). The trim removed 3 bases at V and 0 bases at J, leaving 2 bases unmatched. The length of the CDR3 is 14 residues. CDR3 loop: CASSFGGSSYEQYF. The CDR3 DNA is TGTGCCAGCAGCTTCGGCGGGAGCTCCTACGAGCAGTACTTC.

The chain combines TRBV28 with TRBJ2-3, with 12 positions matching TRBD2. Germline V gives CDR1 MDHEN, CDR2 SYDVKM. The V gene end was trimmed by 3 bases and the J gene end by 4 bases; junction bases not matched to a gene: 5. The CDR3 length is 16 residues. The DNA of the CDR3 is TGTGCCAGCAGTTTGGGCCGACTAGCGGGAGCAGATACGCAGTATTTT. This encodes CASSLGRLAGADTQYF.

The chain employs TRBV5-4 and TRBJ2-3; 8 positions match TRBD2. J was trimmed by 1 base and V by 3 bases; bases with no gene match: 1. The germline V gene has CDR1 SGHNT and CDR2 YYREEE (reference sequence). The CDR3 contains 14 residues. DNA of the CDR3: TGTGCCAGCAGCTGGCGGGGGGGCACAGATACGCAGTATTTT. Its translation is CASSWRGGTDTQYF. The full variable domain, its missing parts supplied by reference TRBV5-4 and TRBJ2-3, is ETGVTQSPTHLIKTRGQQVTLRCSSQSGHNTVSWYQQALGQGPQFIFQYYREEENGRGNFPPRFSGLQFPNYSSELNVNALELDDSALYLCASSWRGGTDTQYFGPGTRLTVL.

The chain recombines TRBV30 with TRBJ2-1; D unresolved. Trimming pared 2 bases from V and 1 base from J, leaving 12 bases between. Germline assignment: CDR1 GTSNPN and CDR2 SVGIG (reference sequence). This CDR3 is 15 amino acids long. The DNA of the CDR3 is TGTGCCTGGAGTCCTCTGCGAGATTCCTACAATGAGCAGTTCTTC. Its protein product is CAWSPLRDSYNEQFF. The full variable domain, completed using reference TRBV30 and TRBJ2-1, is SQTIHQWPATLVQPVGSPLSLECTVEGTSNPNLYWYRQAAGRGLQLLFYSVGIGQISSEVPQNLSASRPQDRQFILSSKKLLLSDSGFYLCAWSPLRDSYNEQFFGPGTRLTVL.

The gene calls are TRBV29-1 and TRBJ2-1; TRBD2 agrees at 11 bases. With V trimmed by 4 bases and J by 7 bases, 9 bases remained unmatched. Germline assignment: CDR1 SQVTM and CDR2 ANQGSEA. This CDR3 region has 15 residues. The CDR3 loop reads CSVASSGGGRNEQFF. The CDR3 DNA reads TGCAGCGTTGCGAGTAGCGGGGGGGGTCGGAATGAGCAGTTCTTC.

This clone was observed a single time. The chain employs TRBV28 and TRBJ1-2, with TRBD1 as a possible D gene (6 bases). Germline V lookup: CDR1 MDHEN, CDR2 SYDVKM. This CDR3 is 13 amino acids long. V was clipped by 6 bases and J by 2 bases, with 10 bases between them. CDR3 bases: TGTGCCAGCAGGGACGGGACAAACTATGGCTACACCTTC. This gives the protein CASRDGTNYGYTF.

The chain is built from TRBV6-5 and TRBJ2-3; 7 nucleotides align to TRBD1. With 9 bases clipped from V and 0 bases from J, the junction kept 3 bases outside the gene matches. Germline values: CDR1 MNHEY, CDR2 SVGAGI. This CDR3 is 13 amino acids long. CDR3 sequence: CASDRESTDTQYF. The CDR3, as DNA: TGTGCCAGTGACAGGGAGAGCACAGATACGCAGTATTTT.

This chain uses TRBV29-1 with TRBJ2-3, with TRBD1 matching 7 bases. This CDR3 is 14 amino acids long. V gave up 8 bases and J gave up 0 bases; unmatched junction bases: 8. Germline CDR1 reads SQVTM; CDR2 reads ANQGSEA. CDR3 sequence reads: CSTATGSSTDTQYF. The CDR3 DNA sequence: TGCAGCACGGCGACAGGGAGTAGCACAGATACGCAGTATTTT.

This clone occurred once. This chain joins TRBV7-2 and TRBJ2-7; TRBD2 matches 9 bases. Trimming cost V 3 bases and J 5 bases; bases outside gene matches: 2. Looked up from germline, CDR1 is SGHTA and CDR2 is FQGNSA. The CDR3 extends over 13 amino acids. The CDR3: CASSLAGGHEQYF. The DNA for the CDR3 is TGTGCCAGCAGCTTGGCGGGGGGGCACGAGCAGTACTTC.

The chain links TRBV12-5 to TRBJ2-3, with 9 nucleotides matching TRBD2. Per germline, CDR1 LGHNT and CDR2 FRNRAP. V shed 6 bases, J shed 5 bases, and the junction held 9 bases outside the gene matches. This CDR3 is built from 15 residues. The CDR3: CASGDWGLAGDTQYF. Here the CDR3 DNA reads TGTGCTAGTGGCGACTGGGGACTAGCAGGAGATACGCAGTATTTT.